The following is a T cell receptor (beta chain) sequence with its context. Its antigen is still unknown. A much larger clone lies one base from this, so it may be a read error. This record belongs to a study of blood T cells in healthy people across ages. Points from the study as a whole: For the donors, CMV status was unknown and possibly confounded expanded clonotype changes. The percentage of naive T cells correlated strongly with TCR beta diversity.

The CDR3 runs to 13 residues. Through a sample-barcoded 5' primer and a J-beta primer mix, a second PCR was run for roughly 7 to 11 cycles. Per sample, CDR3-containing paired-end reads numbered at least 2.5 million. MiXCR, run by TCRdb on the 5' RACE reads, gives a single entry per CDR3 protein. The data hold hundreds of thousands of distinct CDR3 sequences, with over 40% observed a single time. The specimen was blood. This clonotype was sampled from an older man in good health. The chain is built from TRBV12-3 or TRBV12-4 and TRBJ1-2, with D maybe TRBD1 (5 bases). The CDR3 DNA follows: TGTGCCAGCAGTTTACACGCAGGGTATGGCTACATCTTC. Its protein is CASSLHAGYGYIF.